This TCR beta chain was recovered during a study of post-analysis software for immune sequencing data (dated by TCRdb to the mid-2010s). With respect to the entire study: Disease courses on record covered relapsing-remitting, secondary progressive and progressive-relapsing multiple sclerosis, though some patients had no subtype annotation. The multiple sclerosis patient repertoires were compared with approximately 11 previously published healthy control repertoires from donors aged about 6 to 26 years. A subset of samples was prepared in parallel using single-end sample barcoding, then pooled and co-amplified after Illumina adapter ligation. Broad study findings and their caveats: The multiple sclerosis patient group was slightly younger than the control group. Roughly 5 TRBV segments, including TRBV5-6, TRBV5-1 and TRBV20-1, were significantly more frequent in patients than controls. Normalized Chao1 diversity was significantly lower in multiple sclerosis patients than controls, suggesting substantial peripheral T-cell clonal expansion. Direct clustering with F measure showed strong co-clustering of samples prepared in the same batch, prompting a batch-effect correction.

To prepare the library, PCR was applied. Sequencing instrument: Illumina HiSeq 2500. To reduce PCR and sequencing biases, unique molecular identifiers were built into the TCR beta cDNA libraries. Approximately 500,000 cDNA molecules were obtained for every 1 to 10 million input T cells, so each molecule roughly corresponded to one T cell. Patient libraries were prepared and sequenced with the same protocol used for the earlier healthy control dataset. Samples belonging to the same batch were prepared together, multiplexed and sequenced on a shared HiSeq lane. Per the source publication's procedure: MIGEC handled the raw barcoded reads, throwing out single-read molecular identifier groups before consensus assembly and CDR3 extraction. Clonotype tables were post-analysed with VDJtools, and diversity was normalized by down-sampling all datasets to the smallest sample size. In repertoire overlap clustering, CDR3 amino acid sequences, but not nucleotide sequences, were matched to correct batch-related cross-sample contamination. In-frame beta chains were kept once TCRdb had trimmed the public reads at Q25 with fastp and called clones with MiXCR. Each CDR3 protein appears once, grouped with its most common genes and DNA. The V and J calls here are based on TCRdb, not the publication. The sample includes 650,000 to 900,000 distinct CDR3 sequences, with about 45% observed a single time. The ten largest clones take up 4.9% of the sample.

To demonstrate the VDJtools post-analysis software, TCR beta repertoires were profiled from the peripheral blood of over ten young patients with multiple sclerosis. The multiple sclerosis patients were children and adolescents ranging in age from roughly 6 to 16 years. The CDR3 runs 15 amino acids, cysteine and phenylalanine included. Solely the CDR3 DNA is kept, with 45 bases framed from the first base. Based on the germline V gene (reference sequence), the CDR1 and CDR2 sequences are LNHDA and SQIVND. Relative to germline, V is missing 5 bases and J is missing 3 bases, with 9 bases of the junction outside any gene match. On this clonotype: There is no known antigen for this receptor. The input lacks base qualities; no much larger clone sits a single base away.

The sequencing sample was made of blood. This receptor was obtained from a girl between 5 and 17 years old with multiple sclerosis. This sequence uses TRBV19 and TRBJ2-7, with 8 bases aligning to TRBD1. The CDR3 reads as follows: CASSAQGGSNYEQYF. The sequence in DNA is TGTGCCAGTAGTGCACAGGGGGGTAGTAACTACGAGCAGTACTTC.